Each of the 29 T cell receptor beta chains below was sequenced from the same sample in a study of cytomegalovirus exposure and HLA in healthy donors (TCRdb year 2017). Libraries came from the immunoSEQ multiplex PCR assay. A mixture of 60 forward primers for TCR Vbeta segments and 13 reverse primers for TCR Jbeta segments was used in the multiplex PCR. The table comes from immuneACCESS by way of TCRdb, which keeps in-frame sequences with V and J called. Part of the clones is missing from these tables; in studies checked, under half for an unresolved V gene and the rest for unknown reasons. For this sample the table gives approximately 160,000 clones, of which 81% were detected only once. Clones ranked in the top ten supply about 1.9% of the sample. The sequencing input was PBMCs. Receptors were obtained from a woman between 18 and 29 years old in good health and CMV-seronegative.

The chain links TRBV7-2 to TRBJ2-2, with no clear D. Germline V gene data show CDR1 as SGHTA and CDR2 as FQGNSA. V was pared by 3 bases and J by 4 bases, with 15 bases between. This CDR3 spans 16 amino acids. The CDR3 region is CASSFRSSTITGELFF. CDR3 coding DNA: TGTGCCAGCAGCTTCCGCTCGTCCACAATCACCGGGGAGCTGTTTTTT.

This chain uses TRBV7-9 with TRBJ1-6; the D gene is possibly TRBD1 (5 bases). CDR3 length: 15 amino acids. Trimming pared 1 base from V and 5 bases from J, leaving 9 bases between. Per germline, CDR1 SEHNR and CDR2 FQNEAQ (reference sequence). In nucleotides, the CDR3 is TGTGCCAGCAGCTTAGGACAGCCAGATAATTCACCCCTCCACTTT. It yields the protein CASSLGQPDNSPLHF.

Regarding this clone: A junction boundary mismatches the germline segment, possibly from a read error. The V gene is TRBV2, the J gene TRBJ2-3; D gene uncertain. The CDR3 consists of 15 residues. The germline gives CDR1 SNHLY, CDR2 FYNNEI. DNA for the CDR3: TGTGCCAGCAGTGATTCTGGGTTCGGCACAGATACACAGTATTTT. The encoded protein is CASSDSGFGTDTQYF. Full variable domain (rest looked up from reference TRBV2 and TRBJ2-3): EPEVTQTPSHQVTQMGQEVILRCVPISNHLYFYWYRQILGQKVEFLVSFYNNEISEKSEIFDDQFSVERPDGSNFTLKIRSTKLEDSAMYFCASSDSGFGTDTQYFGPGTRLTVL.

The CDR3 DNA follows: TGTGCCAGCAGTGAATCTACGGGGAATGAAAAACTGTTTTTT. Protein sequence: CASSESTGNEKLFF. The chain has TRBV25-1 and TRBJ1-4; D unresolved. Trimming shortened V by 1 base and J by 5 bases, and 8 bases separated the two germline ends. This CDR3 has 14 amino acids. Per the germline V gene, CDR1 is MGHDK and CDR2 is SYGVNS.

As concerns this clone: One end of the junction is discordant with germline, which a read error may explain. J is TRBJ1-3 and V is TRBV7-9; tentative D call: TRBD1 (5 bases). CDR1 SEHNR and CDR2 FQNEAQ come from the germline V gene (reference sequence). The CDR3 has 19 residues. The CDR3 protein is CSSSLEVWRRVLSGNTIYF. CDR3 DNA: TGTTCCAGCAGCTTAGAGGTGTGGCGCAGGGTCCTCTCTGGAAACACCATATATTTT.

Points on this clone: Relative to the germline gene, one junction end is altered; a read error may explain this. The J gene is TRBJ2-1, the V gene TRBV7-7, with D tentatively TRBD2 (6 bases). Germline CDR1 is SSHAT and CDR2 is FNYEAQ (reference sequence). The CDR3 is 16 amino acids. The DNA for the CDR3 is TGTGCTAGCAGCTTACTAAAGACTAGTAGCCTCAATGAGCAGTTCTTC. It is translated as CASSLLKTSSLNEQFF.

This clone was found a few times. This chain uses TRBV5-4 with TRBJ2-1, with 9 bases matching TRBD1. The CDR3 length is 15 residues. V was clipped by 4 bases and J by 4 bases; unmatched bases: 6. CDR1 and CDR2 (germline): SGHNT, YYREEE (reference sequence). CDR3 nucleotides: TGTGCCAGCAGCCCCTGGGACAGGGAATACAATGAGCAGTTCTTC. The encoded protein is CASSPWDREYNEQFF. The full variable domain, with the rest looked up from reference TRBV5-4 and TRBJ2-1, is ETGVTQSPTHLIKTRGQQVTLRCSSQSGHNTVSWYQQALGQGPQFIFQYYREEENGRGNFPPRFSGLQFPNYSSELNVNALELDDSALYLCASSPWDREYNEQFFGPGTRLTVL.

This clone came up once. This chain joins TRBV5-1 and TRBJ2-7; D is uncertain. The germline V gene has CDR1 SGHRS and CDR2 YFSETQ. The CDR3 sequence is 13 residues long. Trimming cost V 1 base and J 3 bases, with 8 bases left between them. The CDR3 coding sequence is TGCGCCAGCAGCTTGCAGGTCGACTACGAGCAGTACTTC. Translating gives CASSLQVDYEQYF. The whole variable domain, remainder taken from reference TRBV5-1 and TRBJ2-7, is KAGVTQTPRYLIKTRGQQVTLSCSPISGHRSVSWYQQTPGQGLQFLFEYFSETQRNKGNFPGRFSGRQFSNSRSEMNVSTLELGDSALYLCASSLQVDYEQYFGPGTRLTVT.

The chain combines TRBV19 with TRBJ1-1, with 8 positions matching TRBD1. V lost 6 bases, J lost 10 bases, and 13 bases stayed unmatched. This CDR3 is built from 14 residues. CDR1 is LNHDA, CDR2 SQIVND, per germline (reference sequence). This CDR3 reads CASRSGGAGAGAFF. The CDR3 nucleotides are TGTGCCAGTAGGTCAGGGGGCGCTGGGGCAGGAGCTTTCTTT.

The rearrangement joins TRBV4-1 to TRBJ2-2, with TRBD2 matching over 10 bases. Trimming at V came to 5 bases and at J to 3 bases, leaving 9 bases not matched to a gene. The CDR3 sequence is 17 residues long. Germline-derived CDR1 and CDR2 are MGHRA and YSYEKL. The CDR3 spells CASSDGTSDFHTGELFF. DNA for the CDR3: TGCGCCAGCAGCGACGGGACTAGCGATTTTCACACCGGGGAGCTGTTTTTT.

V usage is TRBV6-1 and J usage is TRBJ1-5; D unclear. CDR1 is MNHNS, CDR2 SASEGT, per germline. Trimming took 4 bases from V and 0 from J, leaving 10 bases between them. This CDR3 comprises 15 residues. The CDR3 is CASSGQTFSNQPQHF. CDR3 nucleotide sequence: TGTGCCAGCAGTGGGCAGACATTTAGCAATCAGCCCCAGCATTTT.

This clone was counted once. The chain combines TRBV5-4 with TRBJ1-6; D remains ambiguous. Germline CDR1 reads SGHNT; CDR2 reads YYREEE (reference sequence). V shed 0 bases and J shed 11 bases, with 12 bases lying between them. The CDR3 contains 14 residues. CDR3 coding DNA: TGTGCCAGCAGCTTGGAAGGCCTCGGGACACCCCTCCACTTT. Encoded protein: CASSLEGLGTPLHF. The full variable domain, its missing parts supplied by reference TRBV5-4 and TRBJ1-6, is ETGVTQSPTHLIKTRGQQVTLRCSSQSGHNTVSWYQQALGQGPQFIFQYYREEENGRGNFPPRFSGLQFPNYSSELNVNALELDDSALYLCASSLEGLGTPLHFGNGTRLTVT.

This sequence joins TRBV29-1 and TRBJ2-3; 10 nucleotides agree with TRBD2. The germline V gene has CDR1 SQVTM and CDR2 ANQGSEA. CDR3 length: 13 amino acids. Trimming at V came to 7 bases and at J to 3 bases, leaving 4 bases not matched to a gene. CDR3 in DNA: TGCAGCGGGGCGACTAGCGGGACAGATACGCAGTATTTT. Translating gives CSGATSGTDTQYF.

DNA for the CDR3: TGTGCCAGCAGCTTGCCGACTTTAAACACCGGGGAGCTGTTTTTT. It yields the protein CASSLPTLNTGELFF. The genes are TRBV7-2 and TRBJ2-2; D is uncertain. The CDR3 loop spans 15 amino acids. With 3 bases removed from V and 2 bases from J, the gap between germline ends came to 10 bases. Germline assignment: CDR1 SGHTA and CDR2 FQGNSA.

This chain uses TRBV5-5 with TRBJ1-1; a weak D match, TRBD1 (5 bases). The V end lost 0 bases, the J end lost 4 bases, and 13 bases lay between the germline ends. Germline CDR1 is SGHKS and CDR2 is YYEKEE (reference sequence). CDR3 length: 15 amino acids. The CDR3 nucleotides are TGTGCCAGCAGCTTGGCCCGGGGGGAGAGCACTGAAGCTTTCTTT. Its translation is CASSLARGESTEAFF. The variable domain in full, completed from reference TRBV5-5 and TRBJ1-1, reads DAGVTQSPTHLIKTRGQQVTLRCSPISGHKSVSWYQQVLGQGPQFIFQYYEKEERGRGNFPDRFSARQFPNYSSELNVNALLLGDSALYLCASSLARGESTEAFFGQGTRLTVV.

This clone occurred once. V usage is TRBV6-6 and J usage is TRBJ2-1; 8 nucleotides match TRBD2. In germline, CDR1 is MNHNY, CDR2 SVGAGI (reference sequence). Trimming took 11 bases from V and 8 from J; bases not matched to a gene: 14. This CDR3 has 14 amino acids. The CDR3 sequence: CAGSFGGGLDEQFF. In nucleotides, the CDR3 is TGTGCCGGGTCATTCGGGGGGGGGCTCGATGAGCAGTTCTTC.

Concerning this clone: The sample contains more than one DNA sequence encoding this CDR3. The chain joins TRBV6-5 to TRBJ2-7, with a tentative D call TRBD2 (6 bases). This CDR3 spans 13 amino acids. V lost 2 bases to trimming and J lost 2 bases, with 7 bases between them. The germline V gene encodes CDR1 MNHEY and CDR2 SVGAGI. CDR3 coding DNA: TGTGCCAGCAGTTACGGGAGGACCTACGAGCAGTACTTC. It encodes CASSYGRTYEQYF.

The rearrangement uses TRBV7-7 and TRBJ1-5; D not certain. This CDR3 has 18 residues. Per germline, CDR1 SSHAT and CDR2 FNYEAQ (reference sequence). V was pared by 6 bases and J by 3 bases, with 24 bases between. Here the CDR3 DNA reads TGTGCCAGCAGTAAAGCGGCATCCTCGAAGTACTACAATCAGCCCCAGCATTTT. This gives the protein CASSKAASSKYYNQPQHF. Full variable domain (missing parts from reference TRBV7-7 and TRBJ1-5): GAGVSQSPRYKVTKRGQDVTLRCDPISSHATLYWYQQALGQGPEFLTYFNYEAQPDKSGLPSDRFSAERPEGSISTLTIQRTEQRDSAMYRCASSKAASSKYYNQPQHFGDGTRLSIL.

Concerning this clone: At one boundary the junction diverges from the germline segment, which might be a read error. The gene calls are TRBV7-9 and TRBJ1-1, with a weak D call TRBD1 (6 bases). Germline V lookup: CDR1 SEHNR, CDR2 FQNEAQ (reference sequence). CDR3 length: 16 amino acids. CDR3 sequence: CSSSLRAWRGASEAFF. CDR3 DNA sequence: TGTTCCAGCAGCCTCCGGGCCTGGCGGGGGGCATCTGAAGCTTTCTTT.

V and J are TRBV11-3 and TRBJ2-1, with unresolved D. CDR1 is SGHNT and CDR2 is YENEEA in the germline V gene. Trimming shortened V by 5 bases and J by 2 bases, and 13 bases separated the two germline ends. The CDR3 length is 15 residues. The CDR3 is CASSLTRGAYNEQFF. The CDR3 DNA sequence: TGTGCCAGCAGCCTGACCCGAGGCGCCTACAATGAGCAGTTCTTC.

This chain joins TRBV25-1 and TRBJ1-4; D may be TRBD1 (6 bases). This CDR3 contains 17 residues. CDR1 MGHDK and CDR2 SYGVNS come from the germline V gene. Trimming took off 0 bases at V and 8 bases at J, with 19 bases between the two ends. The CDR3 here is CASSEYLRPGVDEKLFF. CDR3 sequence (DNA): TGTGCCAGCAGTGAATATTTAAGGCCAGGGGTTGACGAAAAACTGTTTTTT.

The gene calls are TRBV30 and TRBJ2-1, with a weak D call TRBD2 (6 bases). V shed 4 bases and J shed 9 bases, with 22 bases lying between them. This CDR3 has 15 residues. Germline-derived CDR1 and CDR2 are GTSNPN and SVGIG (reference sequence). The chain's CDR3 is CAWTGGDHLWSEQFF. The CDR3 DNA follows: TGTGCCTGGACCGGAGGGGATCACCTCTGGAGTGAGCAGTTCTTC. Looking up the rest from reference TRBV30 and TRBJ2-1 gives the full variable domain: SQTIHQWPATLVQPVGSPLSLECTVEGTSNPNLYWYRQAAGRGLQLLFYSVGIGQISSEVPQNLSASRPQDRQFILSSKKLLLSDSGFYLCAWTGGDHLWSEQFFGPGTRLTVL.

The chain uses TRBV13 and TRBJ2-7; D ambiguous. The ends were cut back, 0 bases at V and 2 bases at J, with 2 bases in the middle. This CDR3 is built from 12 residues. CDR1 and CDR2 (germline): PRHDT, FYEKMQ (reference sequence). CDR3 protein: CASSLGAYEQYF. CDR3 DNA: TGTGCCAGCAGCTTAGGCGCCTACGAGCAGTACTTC.

The rearrangement uses TRBV18 and TRBJ2-3; no firm D call. The CDR3 is 18 residues long. Trimming removed 0 bases at V and 2 bases at J, with 18 bases between. Germline lookup yields CDR1 KGHSH and CDR2 LQKENI. CDR3 DNA: TGTGCCAGCTCACCACCTCCTGGCAGGTCCGTGTTCACAGATACGCAGTATTTT. Its protein product is CASSPPPGRSVFTDTQYF.

The table lists this clone with a few counts. The chain recombines TRBV27 with TRBJ2-1; 16 nucleotides align to TRBD2. V lost 6 bases and J lost 7; bases outside the gene matches: 6. The CDR3 runs 16 residues. Germline V gives CDR1 MNHEY, CDR2 SMNVEV (reference sequence). Here the CDR3 DNA reads TGTGCCAGCAGCGGGACTAGCGGGAGGGCCTTTAATGAGCAGTTCTTC. Amino acids: CASSGTSGRAFNEQFF.

The chain employs TRBV6-6 and TRBJ2-3; the match to TRBD2 covers 9 bases. V was pared by 2 bases and J by 6 bases, with 6 bases of the junction left unmatched. Looked up from germline, CDR1 is MNHNY and CDR2 is SVGAGI (reference sequence). The CDR3 totals 15 residues. CDR3 region: CASSYGAGGQDTQYF. CDR3 nucleotide sequence: TGTGCCAGCAGTTACGGGGCGGGGGGGCAGGATACGCAGTATTTT.

The rearrangement uses TRBV2 and TRBJ2-2; the D gene is possibly TRBD2 (6 bases). CDR3 length: 14 amino acids. Germline loops: CDR1 SNHLY, CDR2 FYNNEI. V dropped 6 bases and J dropped 0 bases, with 8 bases sitting between them. The CDR3 region is CASSGLSNTGELFF. The CDR3 DNA follows: TGTGCCAGCAGCGGACTATCGAACACCGGGGAGCTGTTTTTT.

This clone was seen a handful of times. The rearrangement joins TRBV9 to TRBJ2-2; 10 bases are shared with TRBD1. Germline V gives CDR1 SGDLS, CDR2 YYNGEE. Trimming took 4 bases from V and 4 from J; bases not matched to a gene: 7. The CDR3 loop spans 16 amino acids. The CDR3 region is CASSRGTGASTGELFF. The CDR3 region has the DNA TGTGCCAGCAGCCGAGGGACAGGGGCGTCCACCGGGGAGCTGTTTTTT.

The CDR3, as DNA: TGTGCCAGCAGCCCAGCCCGGGACAACGACGAGCAGTACTTC. It encodes CASSPARDNDEQYF. The chain combines TRBV28 with TRBJ2-7, with D possibly matching TRBD1 (6 bases). Trimming cost V 6 bases and J 5 bases, with 17 bases left between them. The CDR3 is made up of 14 amino acids. Germline loops: CDR1 MDHEN, CDR2 SYDVKM.